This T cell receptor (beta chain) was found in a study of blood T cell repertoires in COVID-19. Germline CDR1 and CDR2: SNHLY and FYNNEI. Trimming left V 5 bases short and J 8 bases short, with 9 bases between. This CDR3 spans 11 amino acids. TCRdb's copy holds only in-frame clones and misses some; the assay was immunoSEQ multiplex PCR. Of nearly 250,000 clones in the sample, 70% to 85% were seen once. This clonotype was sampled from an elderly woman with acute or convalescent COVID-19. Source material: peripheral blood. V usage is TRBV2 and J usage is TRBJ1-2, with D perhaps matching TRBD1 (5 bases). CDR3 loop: CASSLREGYTF. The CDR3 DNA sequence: TGTGCCAGCAGTCTCAGGGAAGGCTACACCTTC. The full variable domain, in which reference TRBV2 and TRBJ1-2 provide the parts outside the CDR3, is EPEVTQTPSHQVTQMGQEVILRCVPISNHLYFYWYRQILGQKVEFLVSFYNNEISEKSEIFDDQFSVERPDGSNFTLKIRSTKLEDSAMYFCASSLREGYTFGSGTRLTVV.